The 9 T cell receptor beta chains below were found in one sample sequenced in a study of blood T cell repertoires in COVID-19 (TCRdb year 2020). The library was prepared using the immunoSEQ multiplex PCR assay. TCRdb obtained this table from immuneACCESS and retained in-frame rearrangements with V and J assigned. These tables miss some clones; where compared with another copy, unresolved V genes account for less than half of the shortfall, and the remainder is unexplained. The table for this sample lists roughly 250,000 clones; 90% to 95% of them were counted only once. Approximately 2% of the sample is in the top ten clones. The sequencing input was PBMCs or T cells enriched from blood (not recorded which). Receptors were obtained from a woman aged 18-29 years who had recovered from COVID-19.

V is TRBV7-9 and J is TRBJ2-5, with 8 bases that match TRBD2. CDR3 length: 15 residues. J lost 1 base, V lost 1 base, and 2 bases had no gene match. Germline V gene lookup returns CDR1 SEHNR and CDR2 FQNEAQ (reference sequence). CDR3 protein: CASSLDGRAQETQYF. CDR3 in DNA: TGTGCCAGCAGCTTAGACGGGAGGGCCCAAGAGACCCAGTACTTC.

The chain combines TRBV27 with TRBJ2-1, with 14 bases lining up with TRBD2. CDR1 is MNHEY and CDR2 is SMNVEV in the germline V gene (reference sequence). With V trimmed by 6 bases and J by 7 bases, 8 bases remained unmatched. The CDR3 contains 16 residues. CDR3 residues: CASRTRLAGGRNEQFF. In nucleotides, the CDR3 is TGTGCCAGCAGAACAAGACTAGCGGGGGGGCGGAATGAGCAGTTCTTC.

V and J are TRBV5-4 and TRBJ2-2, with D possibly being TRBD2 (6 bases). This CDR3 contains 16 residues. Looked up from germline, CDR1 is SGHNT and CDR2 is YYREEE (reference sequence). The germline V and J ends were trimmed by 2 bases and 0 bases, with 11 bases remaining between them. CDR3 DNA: TGTGCCAGCAGCTTCCGGGACTTGGCGAACACCGGGGAGCTGTTTTTT. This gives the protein CASSFRDLANTGELFF.

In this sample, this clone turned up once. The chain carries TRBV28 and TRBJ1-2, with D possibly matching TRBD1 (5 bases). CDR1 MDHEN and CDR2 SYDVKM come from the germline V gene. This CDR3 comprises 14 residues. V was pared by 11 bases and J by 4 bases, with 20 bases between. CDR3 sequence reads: CAAKRQRGLYGYTF. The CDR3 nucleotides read TGTGCCGCCAAACGACAGCGCGGCCTCTATGGCTACACCTTC.

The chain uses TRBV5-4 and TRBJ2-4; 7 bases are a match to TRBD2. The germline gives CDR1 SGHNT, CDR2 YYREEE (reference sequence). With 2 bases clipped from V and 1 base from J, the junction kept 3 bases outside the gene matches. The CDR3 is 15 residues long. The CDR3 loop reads CASSLGRAAKNIQYF. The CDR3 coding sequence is TGTGCCAGCAGCTTAGGGAGGGCCGCCAAAAACATTCAGTACTTC. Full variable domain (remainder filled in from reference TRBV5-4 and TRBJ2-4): ETGVTQSPTHLIKTRGQQVTLRCSSQSGHNTVSWYQQALGQGPQFIFQYYREEENGRGNFPPRFSGLQFPNYSSELNVNALELDDSALYLCASSLGRAAKNIQYFGAGTRLSVL.

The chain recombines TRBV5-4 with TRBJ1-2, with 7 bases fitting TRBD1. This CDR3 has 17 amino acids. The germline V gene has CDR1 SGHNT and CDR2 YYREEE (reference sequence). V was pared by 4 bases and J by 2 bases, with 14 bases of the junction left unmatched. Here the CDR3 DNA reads TGTGCCAGCAGCAACCCGGGACAGTCCTACATCAACTATGGCTACACCTTC. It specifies CASSNPGQSYINYGYTF. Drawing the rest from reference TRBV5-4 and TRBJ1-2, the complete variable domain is ETGVTQSPTHLIKTRGQQVTLRCSSQSGHNTVSWYQQALGQGPQFIFQYYREEENGRGNFPPRFSGLQFPNYSSELNVNALELDDSALYLCASSNPGQSYINYGYTFGSGTRLTVV.

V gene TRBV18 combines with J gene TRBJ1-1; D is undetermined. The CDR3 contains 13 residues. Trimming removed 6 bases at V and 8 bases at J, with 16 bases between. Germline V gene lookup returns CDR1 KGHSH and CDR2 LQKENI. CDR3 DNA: TGTGCCAGCTCCAGACACTCGGGGAGAGAAGCTTTCTTT. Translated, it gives CASSRHSGREAFF.

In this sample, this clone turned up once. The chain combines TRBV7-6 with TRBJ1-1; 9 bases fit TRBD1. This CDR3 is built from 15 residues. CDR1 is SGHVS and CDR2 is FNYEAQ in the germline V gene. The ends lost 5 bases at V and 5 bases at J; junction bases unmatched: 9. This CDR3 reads CASSPTDRGGTEAFF. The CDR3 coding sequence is TGTGCCAGCAGCCCGACGGACAGGGGTGGGACTGAAGCTTTCTTT.

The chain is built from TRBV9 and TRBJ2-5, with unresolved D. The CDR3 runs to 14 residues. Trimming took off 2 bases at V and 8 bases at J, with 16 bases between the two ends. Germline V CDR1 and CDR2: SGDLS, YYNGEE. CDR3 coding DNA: TGTGCCAGCAGCGTCGACTTTCGGAGTGGAACCCAGTACTTC. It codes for CASSVDFRSGTQYF.